This entry features one T cell receptor (beta chain) sequence. Antigen unknown. Sequencing used immunoSEQ multiplex PCR; TCRdb keeps in-frame clones, though not all of them. This sample yields approximately 150,000 clones, of which roughly 90% are seen a single time; around 1.5% belongs to the top ten. The data were obtained in a study of T cell responses to AZD1222 COVID-19 vaccine. The overall study: Combined were second doses at about 4 or about 12 weeks. General study findings and limits: It was only a handful of AZD1222 recipients who were seropositive at baseline. The peak T cell response came first, and repertoires were sampled only after it. Reportedly, nearly half of unique spike TCRs recognized epitopes outside B.1.351/B.1.1.7 mutations.

CDR1 is SGHKS, CDR2 YYEKEE, per germline (reference sequence). Trimming at V came to 0 bases and at J to 2 bases, leaving 3 bases not matched to a gene. The CDR3 is 15 residues long. The starting material was peripheral blood, obtained on day 0 of AZD1222 vaccination. The chain combines TRBV5-5 with TRBJ2-5; 8 bases map to TRBD1. The receptor was isolated from an adult in good health. The DNA of the CDR3 is TGTGCCAGCAGCTTGGCAGGGGGCGGACAAGAGACCCAGTACTTC. Residues: CASSLAGGGQETQYF.